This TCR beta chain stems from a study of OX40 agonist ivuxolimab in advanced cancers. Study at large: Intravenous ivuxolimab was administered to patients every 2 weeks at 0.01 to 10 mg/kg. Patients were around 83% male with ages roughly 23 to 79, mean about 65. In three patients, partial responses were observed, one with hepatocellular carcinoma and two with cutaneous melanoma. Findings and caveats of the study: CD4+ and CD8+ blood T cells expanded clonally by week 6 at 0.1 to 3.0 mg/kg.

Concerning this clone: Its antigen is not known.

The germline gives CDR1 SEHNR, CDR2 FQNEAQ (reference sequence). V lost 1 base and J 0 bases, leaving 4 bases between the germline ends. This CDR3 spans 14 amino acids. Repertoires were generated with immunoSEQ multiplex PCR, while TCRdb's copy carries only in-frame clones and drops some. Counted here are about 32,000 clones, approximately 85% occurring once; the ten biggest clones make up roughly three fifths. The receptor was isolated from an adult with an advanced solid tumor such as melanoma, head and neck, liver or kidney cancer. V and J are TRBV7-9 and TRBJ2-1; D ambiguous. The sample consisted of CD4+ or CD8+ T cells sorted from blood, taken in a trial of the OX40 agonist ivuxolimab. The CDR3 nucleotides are TGTGCCAGCAGCTTAGATGGCTCCTACAATGAGCAGTTCTTC. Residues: CASSLDGSYNEQFF.